The TCR beta chain described here comes from a study of T cells after yellow fever vaccination. Whole-study context: Preparation of fractions with low cell numbers was performed using SMART-Seq v4 Ultra Low Input. Study findings and constraints: Post-booster repertoires again held most primary-vaccination clones (roughly 95% CD4, 80% to 90% CD8). Of the clonotypes, a small share occurred in both CD4 and CD8 compartments.

TCRdb recomputed calls from the 5' RACE reads with MiXCR, one row per CDR3 protein. The data show 200,000 to 250,000 distinct CDR3 sequences, 3% to 3.5% seen once. This clonotype was seen repeatedly, ten times or more. Its antigen is as yet unknown. V was pared by 1 base and J by 10 bases, with 9 bases between. The CDR3 consists of 12 residues. Germline CDR1 and CDR2: SGHRS and YFSETQ. The rearrangement links TRBV5-1 to TRBJ2-1; weak D call: TRBD2 (5 bases). This clonotype originated in a young man who received the YFV17D yellow fever vaccine. The sample consisted of CD4+ T cells sorted from PBMCs, taken 10 days after the yellow fever booster vaccination. The CDR3 DNA reads as TGCGCCAGCAGCTTGCCAAGGGAGGAGCAGTTCTTC. Amino acid sequence: CASSLPREEQFF.